What follows are 5 T cell receptor beta chains derived from one specimen sequenced in a study of beta chain features in type 1 diabetes. Notes on the study in general: All four CD4+ subsets from Type 1 diabetes patients carried moderately but significantly shorter TCRB CDR3s.

No antigen has been identified for these receptors. Since all of the isolated RNA was reverse transcribed, expressed TCRB transcripts were what got sequenced. Repertoires were generated with immunoSEQ multiplex PCR, while TCRdb's copy carries only in-frame clones and drops some. The data hold some 170,000 clones, with around 63% observed a single time. Input material: naive CD4+ T cells from blood. The receptors were gathered from a man aged 30 to 45 with type 1 diabetes.

This rearrangement joins TRBV4-3 to TRBJ2-6; no firm D call. V lost 0 bases, J lost 4 bases, and 7 bases lay in between. The CDR3 consists of 15 residues. Germline V gives CDR1 LGHNA, CDR2 YSLEER. The CDR3 bases are TGCGCCAGCAGCCAAGAAGCAAGAGGGGCCAACGTCCTGACTTTC. Protein: CASSQEARGANVLTF.

J is TRBJ2-7 and V is TRBV6-5, with 8 bases matching TRBD2. Trimming removed 0 bases from V and 6 bases from J; junction bases left unmatched: 4. This CDR3 has 14 amino acids. CDR1 and CDR2 (germline): MNHEY, SVGAGI. In nucleotides, the CDR3 is TGTGCCAGCAGTTACTCAGCGGGGGTGTTCGAGCAGTACTTC. It codes for CASSYSAGVFEQYF.

V and J are TRBV7-2 and TRBJ1-5; 8 bases agree with TRBD1. Germline CDR1 SGHTA, CDR2 FQGNSA. Trimming removed 1 base from V and 0 bases from J; junction bases left unmatched: 5. The CDR3 consists of 17 residues. The CDR3 bases are TGTGCCAGCAGCTTAGTTGGGACAGGTGTTAGCAATCAGCCCCAGCATTTT. It translates to CASSLVGTGVSNQPQHF. The full variable domain, with the rest looked up from reference TRBV7-2 and TRBJ1-5, is GAGVSQSPSNKVTEKGKDVELRCDPISGHTALYWYRQSLGQGLEFLIYFQGNSAPDKSGLPSDRFSAERTGGSVSTLTIQRTQQEDSAVYLCASSLVGTGVSNQPQHFGDGTRLSIL.

The J gene is TRBJ2-6, the V gene TRBV23-1; D is undetermined. TRBV23-1 is sorted into the ORF group, with uncertain function. CDR3 length: 14 amino acids. Trimming removed 6 bases from V and 0 bases from J, with 6 bases in between. The CDR3 DNA reads TGCGCCAGCAGCCATTCCTCTGGGGCCAACGTCCTGACTTTC. As protein: CASSHSSGANVLTF.

In this sample, this clone turned up a few times. The V call is TRBV29-1, the J call TRBJ2-1; D is unclear. There are 11 residues in the CDR3. Germline V gives CDR1 SQVTM, CDR2 ANQGSEA. The germline V and J ends were trimmed by 7 bases and 12 bases, with 16 bases remaining between them. The CDR3 loop reads CSAGLPSGQFF. In DNA form, the CDR3 reads TGCAGCGCCGGCTTGCCGTCGGGGCAGTTCTTC.